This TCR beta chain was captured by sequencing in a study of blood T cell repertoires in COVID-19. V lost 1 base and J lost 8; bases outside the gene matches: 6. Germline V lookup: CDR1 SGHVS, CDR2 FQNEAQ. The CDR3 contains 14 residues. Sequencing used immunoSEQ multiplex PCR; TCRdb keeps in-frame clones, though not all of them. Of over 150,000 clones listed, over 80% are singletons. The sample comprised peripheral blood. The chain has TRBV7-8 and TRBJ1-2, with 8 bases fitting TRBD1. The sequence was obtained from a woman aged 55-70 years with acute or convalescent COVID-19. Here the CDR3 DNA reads TGTGCCAGCAGCTTAGGAGGGGCAGGGGGCGGCTACACCTTC. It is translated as CASSLGGAGGGYTF.